This T cell receptor beta chain was found in a study of vaccination effects on CD4 cells after COVID-19. Prior to sequencing, the ViraFEST assay stimulated PBMC with viral peptide pools, which expanded the antigen-specific CD4+ T cells. An approximately 10-day culture period preceded the isolation of CD4+ T cells. Germline V gene lookup returns CDR1 GTSNPN and CDR2 SVGIG (reference sequence). The V gene lost 0 bases and the J gene lost 10 bases, with 9 bases spanning the gap. CDR3 size: 11 residues. This clone was observed once. Its antigen remains unknown. Sequenced by immunoSEQ multiplex PCR; TCRdb stores in-frame clones only, minus some. This sample has under 13,000 clones; roughly 74% occur once, and the top ten carry less than 25%.

The receptor's source is a human donor who received a COVID-19 vaccine. Specimen: CD4+ T cells from PBMCs cultured with HCoV-229E spike peptides, collected before COVID-19 vaccination. The rearrangement uses TRBV30 and TRBJ2-5; the D is unclear. The CDR3 DNA reads TGTGCCTGGAGTGTAAACTGGTTCCAGTACTTC. As protein: CAWSVNWFQYF. Complete variable domain (other parts from reference TRBV30 and TRBJ2-5): SQTIHQWPATLVQPVGSPLSLECTVEGTSNPNLYWYRQAAGRGLQLLFYSVGIGQISSEVPQNLSASRPQDRQFILSSKKLLLSDSGFYLCAWSVNWFQYFGPGTRLLVL.